The TCR beta chain described here comes from a study of cytomegalovirus exposure and HLA in healthy donors. The study, taken as a whole, reports: The authors considered a cluster of highly shared sequence variants likely to be a sequencing artifact. An analysis done earlier found most TCR beta V segments productive about 87% or about 30% of the time. Follow-up analysis later connected one missense variant in DCLRE1C with trimming of TCR beta V- and J-genes. CMV serostatus alone was available as immune exposure information.

The PCR contained 60 Vbeta and 13 Jbeta primers. Sequencing was performed with immunoSEQ multiplex PCR; in TCRdb, only in-frame clones are kept and a portion is missing. The data show about 160,000 clones, about three quarters seen once. Notes on this clone: Antigen specificity is unknown. Other nucleotide sequences in the sample specify the same CDR3.

The J segment lost 1 base and the V segment lost 0 bases, leaving 9 bases of the junction unmatched. The CDR3 runs 17 residues. The genes are TRBV5-3 and TRBJ2-7, with 8 bases identical to TRBD1. TRBV5-3 is flagged as an ORF with uncertain function. The receptor was isolated from a female donor in good health and CMV-seronegative. Specimen: PBMCs. CDR3 sequence reads: CARSLVSGGPVSYEQYF. The CDR3 DNA reads TGTGCCAGAAGCTTGGTGTCAGGGGGCCCCGTATCCTACGAGCAGTACTTC.